This T cell receptor (beta chain) appears in the sequencing data of a study of T cell clonality in common variable immunodeficiency. Overall study results and limits: Fewer deletions and N-nucleotide insertions were reportedly seen in common variable immunodeficiency TCR beta sequences. Shared TCRbeta clones were fewer between CVID subjects than controls. Authors noted CVID clonality's cause needs subpopulation repertoire sequencing. CVID subjects showed higher TCRbeta clonality than healthy controls.

This clone has just a few counts. The antigen remains unidentified. At one end the junction does not follow the germline gene, possibly because of a read error. With the read ending 3 residues before the CDR3 end, the germline J gene is used to fill in that end. The CDR3 length is 14 residues. Germline V gene sequence: CDR1 SGHTA, CDR2 FQGTGA. Here immunoSEQ multiplex PCR was the method, and the copy in TCRdb shows in-frame clones only, minus some. Observed in the sample are about 28,000 clones, none of them singletons. The chain recombines TRBV7-3 with TRBJ2-7; 7 nucleotides agree with TRBD1. The receptor's source is a person aged 18 to 75 in good health. Source material: peripheral blood mononuclear cells. The sequenced CDR3 bases are TGTTCCAGCAGCTCGGCCGGGACAGCCTACGAG. It yields the protein CSSSSAGTAYE. The whole CDR3 region reads CSSSSAGTAYEQYF. The whole variable domain, remainder taken from reference TRBV7-3 and TRBJ2-7, is GAGVSQTPSNKVTEKGKYVELRCDPISGHTALYWYRQSLGQGPEFLIYFQGTGAADDSGLPNDRFFAVRPEGSVSTLKIQRTERGDSAVYLCSSSSAGTAYEQYFGPGTRLTVT.